This T cell receptor (beta chain) was documented in a study of response to subunit inactivated influenza vaccine. TCRdb reprocessed the RT-PCR reads with MiXCR, giving one entry per CDR3 protein. The sample records some 300,000 distinct CDR3 sequences, about 20% being singletons. The CDR3 spans 15 residues. The J segment lost 5 bases and the V segment lost 4 bases, leaving 7 bases of the junction unmatched. Germline CDR1 SEHNR, CDR2 FQNEAQ (reference sequence). This specimen was PBMCs from blood, taken roughly 20 months after vaccination. This TCR was sampled from a man aged 50 to 69 who received an inactivated influenza vaccine. This chain connects TRBV7-9 to TRBJ2-5; 10 positions match TRBD1. For the CDR3, the DNA is TGTGCCAGCAGCTCCGGGACAGGGGCCAGGGAGACCCAGTACTTC. Its protein product is CASSSGTGARETQYF.